This is a list of T cell receptor beta chains from one sample in a study of blood T cell repertoires in COVID-19. The assay was immunoSEQ multiplex PCR, and TCRdb's table has in-frame clones only and misses some. The sample lists a few hundred thousand clones, 85% to 90% occurring once. The sample consisted of peripheral blood. The source is a man aged 50 to 59 with acute or convalescent COVID-19. Each CDR3 is given with its conserved first and last residue. A D gene is named only where the DNA matches it firmly. Rows may omit the clone size; those that give it use once, few, many or a size class.

NA	TRBJ1-3	NA	TRBV5-5	TGTGCCAGCAGCTGGGACATTGGAAACACCATATATTTT	CASSWDIGNTIYF
NA	TRBJ1-4	few	TRBV6-5	TGTGCCAGCAGTCCCGCGGGGGGAGAAAAACTGTTTTTT	CASSPAGGEKLFF
NA	TRBJ2-3	once	TRBV12-3/TRBV12-4	TGTGCCAGCAGTTTATGGAGAAATACGCAGTATTTT	CASSLWRNTQYF
TRBD2	TRBJ2-1	NA	TRBV9	TGTGCCAGCAGCGTAGGAGCGGGGGGGCCGCGCAATGAGCAGTTCTTC	CASSVGAGGPRNEQFF
NA	TRBJ1-6	NA	TRBV30	TGTGCCTGGAGTCGGGTGGAGGGTTCACCCCTCCACTTT	CAWSRVEGSPLHF
NA	TRBJ2-6	NA	TRBV5-4	TGTGCCAGCAGCCAAAACAGGGGGGGCGGGGCCAACGTCCTGACTTTC	CASSQNRGGGANVLTF
NA	TRBJ1-1	NA	TRBV27	TGTGCCAGCAGTTTGGGCCCTAGAGGGGGTAGGGAAAGCACTGAAGCTTTCTTT	CASSLGPRGGRESTEAFF
TRBD1	TRBJ1-6	NA	TRBV29-1	TGCAGCGTTGTGACAGGGGCAGGTTCACCCCTCCACTTT	CSVVTGAGSPLHF
NA	TRBJ1-1	NA	TRBV30	TGTGCCTGGAGTCGGGGGGGCCGGACTGAAGCTTTCTTT	CAWSRGGRTEAFF
TRBD1	TRBJ1-1	NA	TRBV7-9	TGTGCCAGCACCCTGGGACAGATAAACACTGAAGCTTTCTTT	CASTLGQINTEAFF
NA	TRBJ2-3	NA	TRBV6-5	TGTGCCAGCAGCCCCCAGGGAGGAACAGATACGCAGTATTTT	CASSPQGGTDTQYF
NA	TRBJ1-4	once	TRBV27	TGTGCCAGCAGTTTTGAGGGAGCTAATGAAAAACTGTTTTTT	CASSFEGANEKLFF
NA	TRBJ1-2	NA	TRBV27	TGTGCCAGCAAACCAAGACAGGCTAACTATGGCTACACCTTC	CASKPRQANYGYTF
TRBD1	TRBJ2-7	once	TRBV6-5	TGTGCCAGCAGAACAGACAGGGGAGGTTACGAGCAGTACTTC	CASRTDRGGYEQYF
NA	TRBJ1-3	few	TRBV24-1	TGTGCCACCAGTGATCCCGAGAGAAGCTCTGGAAACACCATATATTTT	CATSDPERSSGNTIYF
NA	TRBJ2-2	NA	TRBV11-2	TGTGCCAGCAGCTTAGTAATGGCTCCTCAGAAGGGGGAGCTGTTTTTT	CASSLVMAPQKGELFF
TRBD2	TRBJ2-5	NA	TRBV7-6	TGTGCCAGCGTCGGTCGGAGGCTAGCGGGGGGGTACCAAGAGACCCAGTACTTC	CASVGRRLAGGYQETQYF
NA	TRBJ2-1	NA	TRBV11-3	TGTGCCAGCAGCGGAGGCGGAACAGGGAACAATGAGCAGTTCTTC	CASSGGGTGNNEQFF
TRBD2	TRBJ2-7	NA	TRBV6-1	TGTGCCAGCAGTGAACAACCCGTTGGGGGGGGTATTACCTACGAGCAGTACTTC	CASSEQPVGGGITYEQYF
NA	TRBJ1-1	NA	TRBV29-1	TGCAGCGTTGTGGTGACAGCCATGAACACTGAAGCTTTCTTT	CSVVVTAMNTEAFF
TRBD1	TRBJ1-1	NA	TRBV10-3	TGTGCCATCAGTGATCGCGGACAGGGGAACACTGAAGCTTTCTTT	CAISDRGQGNTEAFF
NA	TRBJ1-3	once	TRBV6-5	TGTGCCAGCATACAGGGTTTCTCTGGAAACACCATATATTTT	CASIQGFSGNTIYF
NA	TRBJ2-1	NA	TRBV11-3	TGTGCCAGCAGTTCGACTGCCAACAATGAGCAGTTCTTC	CASSSTANNEQFF
NA	TRBJ1-6	NA	TRBV7-6	TGTGCCAGCAGCCCCGGGACTGTACTTAAATCACCCCTCCACTTT	CASSPGTVLKSPLHF
TRBD1	TRBJ1-1	once	TRBV6-5	TGTGCCAGCAGACCGACAGGGGCGGTGAATGAAGCTTTCTTT	CASRPTGAVNEAFF
TRBD1	TRBJ2-7	NA	TRBV5-6	TGTGCCAGCAGCCCGGGACAGCCTTACTACGAGCAGTACTTC	CASSPGQPYYEQYF